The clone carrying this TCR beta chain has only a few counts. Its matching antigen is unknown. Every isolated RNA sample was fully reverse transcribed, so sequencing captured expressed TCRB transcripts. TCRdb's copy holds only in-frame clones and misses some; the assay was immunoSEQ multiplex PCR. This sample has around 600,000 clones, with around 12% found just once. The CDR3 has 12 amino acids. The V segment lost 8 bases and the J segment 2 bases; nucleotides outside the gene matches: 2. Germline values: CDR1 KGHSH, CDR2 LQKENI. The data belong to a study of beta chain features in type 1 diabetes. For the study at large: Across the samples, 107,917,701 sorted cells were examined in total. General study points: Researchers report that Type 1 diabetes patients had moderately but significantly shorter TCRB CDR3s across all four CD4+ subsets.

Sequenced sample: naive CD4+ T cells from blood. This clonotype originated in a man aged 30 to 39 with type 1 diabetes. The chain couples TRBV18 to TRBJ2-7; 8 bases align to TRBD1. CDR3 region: CASGDRTYEQYF. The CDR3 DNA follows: TGTGCCAGCGGGGACAGGACCTACGAGCAGTACTTC.